These T cell receptor beta chains were read from a single sample in a study of T-cell memory formation after mild COVID-19. In TCRdb, the 5' RACE reads were re-called with MiXCR into one record per CDR3 protein. The sample has approximately 250,000 distinct CDR3 sequences; around 15% are singletons. The sample was PBMCs or a T cell subset sorted from them (not recorded which). The receptors were gathered from a man younger than 35 who had mild COVID-19 (a few samples of this study predate the infection). Cell type and time point are not known. The CDR3 runs from the conserved cysteine through the conserved F or W. Fields, in order: D gene, CDR3 length, clone size, V gene, CDR3 protein. The D gene is left open where the match is weak. Clone size is given for some rows only: seen once, a few or many times, or a class if the clone is expanded.

TRBD2 | 14 | few | TRBV4-3 | CASSQGGYQETQYF
TRBD1 | 15 | - | TRBV20-1 | CSAIRRDRGTDTQYF
TRBD2 | 17 | few | TRBV4-1 | CASSQGGRGLAGYEQYF
TRBD1 | 16 | few | TRBV7-2 | CASSLGGTGAGYGYTF
- | 14 | few | TRBV2 | CASSDVQGSPEAFF
- | 15 | - | TRBV4-1 | CASSQDWLTTQPQHF
- | 14 | - | TRBV3-1 | CASSQSTGHQPQHF
- | 14 | few | TRBV5-1 | CASRREMVTGELFF
- | 11 | - | TRBV12-3/TRBV12-4 | CASGLIYEQYF
- | 11 | few | TRBV12-3/TRBV12-4 | CASSTHYEQYF
TRBD2 | 16 | few | TRBV20-1 | CSAGTSGGSQRETQYF
- | 14 | - | TRBV6-2/TRBV6-3 | CASSYSGHTDTQYF